Listed below are T cell receptor beta chains from one sample, sequenced in a study of radiation and T cells in renal cell carcinoma. Repertoires were generated with immunoSEQ multiplex PCR, while TCRdb's copy carries only in-frame clones and drops some. This repertoire shows tens of thousands of clones, 65% to 80% found once; its top ten account for roughly 8%. The source material was blood, sampled from a patient whose treatment included radiotherapy and nephrectomy. The receptors stem from a man between 60 and 70 years old with renal cell carcinoma. Both conserved end residues are part of each CDR3.

CDR3 length,V gene,J gene,CDR3 protein
11,TRBV2,TRBJ2-3,CASSEIDTQYF
14,TRBV7-9,TRBJ1-5,CASSTQGTGQPQHF
15,TRBV11-3,TRBJ2-3,CASSVRQGDRYTQYF
14,TRBV6-5,TRBJ1-5,CASSPGGYNQPQHF
17,TRBV5-5,TRBJ2-7,CASSLEAGGSRSYEQYF
15,TRBV18,TRBJ2-4,CASSPDRGAKNIQYF
15,TRBV27,TRBJ2-7,CASSLRSGASYEQYF
14,TRBV5-1,TRBJ1-5,CASSLTGGDQPQHF
12,TRBV11-2,TRBJ2-1,CASTPPGGEQFF
15,TRBV19,TRBJ2-1,CASSIVGGRDNEQFF
14,TRBV19,TRBJ2-7,CASSIRQDSYEQYF
17,TRBV7-9,TRBJ2-2,CASSSLGGPANTGELFF
16,TRBV19,TRBJ2-6,CASSNHRDPGANVLTF
14,TRBV30,TRBJ1-2,CAWTPRSLSDGYTF
14,TRBV4-3,TRBJ1-1,CASSQDRRNTEAFF
15,TRBV30,TRBJ1-3,CAWSVEGVSGNTIYF
15,TRBV9,TRBJ1-4,CASSVGGVVNEKLFF
13,TRBV11-2,TRBJ1-4,CASSLGSNEKLFF
15,TRBV6-5,TRBJ2-1,CASSPTWLRHNEQFF
17,TRBV6-1,TRBJ2-2,CASSDTGLAGAVGELFF
16,TRBV9,TRBJ1-2,CASSVAEGKLNYGYTF
14,TRBV9,TRBJ1-4,CASSADNPNEKLFF